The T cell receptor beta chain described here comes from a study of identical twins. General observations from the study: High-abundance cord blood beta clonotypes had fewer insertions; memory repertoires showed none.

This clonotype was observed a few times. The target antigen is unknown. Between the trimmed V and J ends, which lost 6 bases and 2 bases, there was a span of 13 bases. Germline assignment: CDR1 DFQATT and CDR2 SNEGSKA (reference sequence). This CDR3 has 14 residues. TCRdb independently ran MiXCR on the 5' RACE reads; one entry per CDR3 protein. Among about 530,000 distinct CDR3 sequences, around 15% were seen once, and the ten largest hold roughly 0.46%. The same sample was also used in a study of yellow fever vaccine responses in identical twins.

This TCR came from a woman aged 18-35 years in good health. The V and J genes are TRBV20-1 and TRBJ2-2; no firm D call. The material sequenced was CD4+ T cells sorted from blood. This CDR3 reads CSALDTLNTGELFF. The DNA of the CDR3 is TGCAGTGCCCTCGACACCCTCAACACCGGGGAGCTGTTTTTT.